The 11 T cell receptor beta chains reported below all come from one sample, sequenced in a study of shared clonotypes between healthy human individuals. Only in-frame clones appear in the TCRdb table, and some are missing; sequencing was by immunoSEQ multiplex PCR. The sample includes more than 2,000,000 clones, 90% to 95% of them seen just once. Sequencing input: naive CD4+ T cells sorted from blood. Subset specified: CD45RA+ positively selected. These TCRs come from a man in his late teens or twenties in good health.

This clone was counted a single time. The gene calls are TRBV15 and TRBJ2-5; 13 nucleotides align to TRBD2. Germline V gene lookup returns CDR1 LNHNV and CDR2 YYDKDF (reference sequence). Losses at the gene ends were 5 bases for V and 2 bases for J; bases not matched to a gene: 5. This CDR3 is 16 amino acids long. CDR3 nucleotide sequence: TGTGCCACCAGCGTACGACTAGCGGGGGGACAAGAGACCCAGTACTTC. It yields the protein CATSVRLAGGQETQYF.

In its sample, this clone was seen once. V is TRBV30 and J is TRBJ1-2; 12 bases map to TRBD1. J lost 4 bases, V lost 4 bases, and 7 bases had no gene match. There are 15 residues in the CDR3. CDR1 and CDR2 from the germline V gene are GTSNPN and SVGIG (reference sequence). CDR3 coding DNA: TGTGCCTGGAAGGGACAGGGGGCGCCTGGCTATGGCTACACCTTC. Translated: CAWKGQGAPGYGYTF.

V and J are TRBV7-9 and TRBJ2-1; a weak D match, TRBD1 (6 bases). CDR3 size: 12 residues. Germline CDR1 reads SEHNR; CDR2 reads FQNEAQ (reference sequence). The ends were cut back, 5 bases at V and 9 bases at J, with 11 bases in the middle. The CDR3 loop is CASSKSRGEQFF. The CDR3 DNA sequence: TGTGCCAGCAGCAAAAGCAGGGGTGAGCAGTTCTTC.

J is TRBJ2-1 and V is TRBV10-3; 7 bases are a match to TRBD2. The V gene end was trimmed by 0 bases and the J gene end by 6 bases; junction bases not matched to a gene: 5. This CDR3 has 15 residues. Germline values: CDR1 ENHRY, CDR2 SYGVKD. The CDR3 DNA sequence: TGTGCCATCAGTGAGTCTAGCGGGTGGGTCAATGAGCAGTTCTTC. Translation gives CAISESSGWVNEQFF.

The chain couples TRBV2 to TRBJ1-6, with a weak D call TRBD1 (5 bases). The CDR3 length is 13 residues. Trimming stripped 3 bases from V and 15 bases from J, with 15 bases between. Germline V gene data show CDR1 as SNHLY and CDR2 as FYNNEI. The CDR3 coding sequence is TGTGCCAGCAGTGAGGGGGTGGGGATTGGCCTCCACTTT. As protein: CASSEGVGIGLHF.

The sample holds one count of this clone. The rearrangement uses TRBV15 and TRBJ2-7; TRBD2 agrees at 9 bases. Germline CDR1 reads LNHNV; CDR2 reads YYDKDF (reference sequence). The junction had 5 bases not matched to a gene; V was cut back by 1 base and J by 1 base. The CDR3 is made up of 16 amino acids. CDR3 amino acids: CATSRGAGGGSYEQYF. In DNA form, the CDR3 reads TGTGCCACCAGCAGAGGTGCGGGAGGGGGTTCCTACGAGCAGTACTTC.

The chain joins TRBV6-6 to TRBJ1-2; D gene uncertain. The CDR3 runs to 16 residues. Trimming removed 2 bases at V and 3 bases at J, with 16 bases between. CDR1 is MNHNY, CDR2 SVGAGI, per germline (reference sequence). Written as DNA, the CDR3 is TGTGCCAGCAGTTACCCCCCCTGGCAGCCAGACTATGGCTACACCTTC. Translating gives CASSYPPWQPDYGYTF.

J is TRBJ2-5 and V is TRBV7-8; TRBD1 matches 7 bases. This CDR3 is built from 16 residues. In germline, CDR1 is SGHVS, CDR2 FQNEAQ. Trimming took 5 bases from V and 1 from J; bases not matched to a gene: 10. CDR3 amino acids: CASSARVTGPQETQYF. Here the CDR3 DNA reads TGTGCCAGCAGCGCCCGTGTGACAGGGCCCCAAGAGACCCAGTACTTC. The variable domain in full, completed from reference TRBV7-8 and TRBJ2-5, reads GAGVSQSPRYKVAKRGQDVALRCDPISGHVSLFWYQQALGQGPEFLTYFQNEAQLDKSGLPSDRFFAERPEGSVSTLKIQRTQQEDSAVYLCASSARVTGPQETQYFGPGTRLLVL.

The chain uses TRBV7-2 and TRBJ2-1; D gene ambiguous. Trimming took 0 bases from V and 8 from J, leaving 11 bases between them. This CDR3 is built from 14 residues. The V gene's germline CDR1 is SGHTA and CDR2 FQGNSA. The CDR3 bases are TGTGCCAGCAGCTTAGCAGGTAGTTCTTATGAGCAGTTCTTC. As protein: CASSLAGSSYEQFF.

The rearrangement joins TRBV21-1 to TRBJ1-6. TRBV21-1 is designated a pseudogene. The CDR3 is 16 residues long. The CDR3 bases are TGTGCCACCGCCGGTAAGGGCCACAAGGGCGGATCACCCCTCCACTTT. Translating gives CATAGKGHKGGSPLHF.

The chain couples TRBV11-2 to TRBJ2-7; possibly TRBD1 for D (5 bases). V was shortened by 2 bases and J by 6 bases, with 14 bases between the two germline ends. CDR1 and CDR2 from the germline V gene are SGHAT and FQNNGV. This CDR3 spans 14 amino acids. CDR3 in amino acids: CASSLQGPTSEQYF. In DNA form, the CDR3 reads TGTGCCAGCAGCTTACAGGGTCCCACATCCGAGCAGTACTTC.